These 10 T cell receptor beta chains were sequenced from one sample in a study of T cell responses to AZD1222 COVID-19 vaccine. Generated by immunoSEQ multiplex PCR, the TCRdb table keeps only in-frame clones and is missing some. The table lists 140,000 to 150,000 clones, more than 85% of them singletons. The sequencing used peripheral blood, collected on day 0 of AZD1222 vaccination. These receptors were obtained from an adult in good health.

This clone has just one count. CDR3 DNA: TGTGCCAGCAGCTCCCTAGGGACTAGCAGAAACAATGAGCAGTTCTTC. Residues: CASSSLGTSRNNEQFF. The chain links TRBV5-4 to TRBJ2-1; 9 bases line up with TRBD2. V shed 3 bases and J 5 bases; nucleotides not matched to a gene: 9. The CDR3 loop spans 16 amino acids. Germline-derived CDR1 and CDR2 are SGHNT and YYREEE (reference sequence).

This clone occurred once. The V call is TRBV24-1, the J call TRBJ2-2; D assignment may be TRBD1 or TRBD2 (9 bases each). Trimming stripped 9 bases from V and 4 bases from J, with 23 bases between. Germline V gives CDR1 KGHDR, CDR2 SFDVKD. The CDR3 is 17 residues long. The CDR3: CATGGGDRAYPTGELFF. For the CDR3, the DNA is TGTGCCACCGGCGGGGGGGACAGGGCTTATCCCACCGGGGAGCTGTTTTTT.

The V and J genes are TRBV4-2 and TRBJ1-2; TRBD1 matches 7 bases. The CDR3 is 13 residues long. The germline V gene has CDR1 LGHNA and CDR2 YNFKEQ. J was trimmed by 6 bases and V by 7 bases; bases with no gene match: 8. The DNA of the CDR3 is TGTGCCAGCACCCCCCAGGGGGGCCATGGCTACACCTTC. Translated: CASTPQGGHGYTF.

The J gene is TRBJ2-5, the V gene TRBV9; 9 bases map to TRBD2. With V trimmed by 3 bases and J by 2 bases, 2 bases remained unmatched. The CDR3 covers 14 residues. Germline V gives CDR1 SGDLS, CDR2 YYNGEE. The CDR3 spells CASSGSGGQETQYF. DNA of the CDR3: TGTGCCAGCAGCGGTAGCGGGGGACAAGAGACCCAGTACTTC.

This chain connects TRBV19 to TRBJ2-5, with 9 bases matching TRBD1. V lost 5 bases to trimming and J lost 5 bases; unmatched junction nucleotides: 6. The CDR3 totals 14 residues. From germline, CDR1 is LNHDA and CDR2 SQIVND (reference sequence). CDR3 coding DNA: TGTGCCAGTAGTCCGGGAACAGGGGGCGAGACCCAGTACTTC. The encoded protein is CASSPGTGGETQYF.

The gene calls are TRBV28 and TRBJ1-2; D may be TRBD1 (5 bases). The CDR3 loop spans 16 amino acids. Trimming removed 7 bases at V and 1 base at J, with 19 bases between. Germline CDR1 MDHEN, CDR2 SYDVKM. The CDR3 reads CASNINYPGRNYGYTF. CDR3 nucleotides: TGTGCCAGCAACATCAACTATCCGGGACGTAACTATGGCTACACCTTC.

J is TRBJ1-1 and V is TRBV28; a weak D match, TRBD1 (5 bases). Germline V gene data show CDR1 as MDHEN and CDR2 as SYDVKM. The CDR3 length is 16 residues. Trimming cost V 5 bases and J 0 bases, with 16 bases left between them. CDR3 bases: TGTGCCAGCAGTACCTGGAAGGCGGGGGTGAACACTGAAGCTTTCTTT. It encodes CASSTWKAGVNTEAFF.

The chain recombines TRBV4-1 with TRBJ2-7; tentatively, D is TRBD2 (5 bases). CDR1 MGHRA and CDR2 YSYEKL come from the germline V gene. This CDR3 is 16 amino acids long. V lost 3 bases, J lost 1 base, and 16 bases lay in between. CDR3 residues: CASSHEPRTYSYEQYF. CDR3 nucleotides: TGCGCCAGCAGCCACGAACCTCGGACTTATTCCTACGAGCAGTACTTC.

The chain combines TRBV27 with TRBJ1-5; D is undetermined. The CDR3 consists of 15 residues. Trimming took off 6 bases at V and 0 bases at J, with 12 bases between the two ends. Germline V CDR1 and CDR2: MNHEY, SMNVEV (reference sequence). CDR3 protein: CASRITGFSNQPQHF. The CDR3 nucleotides are TGTGCCAGCAGGATAACGGGGTTTAGCAATCAGCCCCAGCATTTT.

Written as DNA, the CDR3 is TGTGCCAGTAGTATAGTATTCGGAGATCAGCCCCAGCATTTT. As protein: CASSIVFGDQPQHF. The V call is TRBV19, the J call TRBJ1-5; D ambiguous. V lost 1 base to trimming and J lost 5 bases, with 9 bases between them. The CDR3 runs to 14 residues. Germline assignment: CDR1 LNHDA and CDR2 SQIVND (reference sequence).